The 7 T cell receptor beta chains in this list originate from one sample, sequenced in a study of radiation and T cells in renal cell carcinoma. The assay was immunoSEQ multiplex PCR, and TCRdb's table has in-frame clones only and misses some. The sample records 130,000 or so clones, less than 85% being singletons. Time point meaning: baseline pretreatment blood. Sample treatment: 15 Gy SBRT to primary tumor, nephrectomy 4 weeks later. The material sequenced was blood, taken from a patient whose treatment included radiotherapy and nephrectomy. The receptor set was obtained from a woman in her 50s with renal cell carcinoma.

V is TRBV5-1 and J is TRBJ2-1; tentatively, D is TRBD2 (6 bases). Germline V gene data show CDR1 as SGHRS and CDR2 as YFSETQ. V lost 0 bases to trimming and J lost 2 bases, with 9 bases between them. CDR3 length: 15 residues. The CDR3 bases are TGCGCCAGCAGCTTGGAGCGGGTTACCTACAATGAGCAGTTCTTC. It is translated as CASSLERVTYNEQFF.

The V call is TRBV5-8, the J call TRBJ2-5; D may be TRBD2 (6 bases). Germline lookup yields CDR1 SGHTS and CDR2 YDEGEE. This CDR3 has 17 residues. The V end lost 0 bases, the J end lost 1 base, and 16 bases lay between the germline ends. The CDR3 loop reads CASSLGIGRLTQETQYF. The CDR3 region has the DNA TGTGCCAGCAGCTTGGGGATTGGGAGGTTAACCCAAGAGACCCAGTACTTC.

The chain uses TRBV30 and TRBJ2-1; perhaps TRBD1 as D (5 bases). Trimming shortened V by 0 bases and J by 6 bases, and 18 bases separated the two germline ends. Germline CDR1 reads GTSNPN; CDR2 reads SVGIG (reference sequence). The CDR3 covers 16 residues. The CDR3 bases are TGTGCCTGGAGTGTACTTTTGTCAGGGTCCGGCAATGAGCAGTTCTTC. It encodes CAWSVLLSGSGNEQFF.

This clone was seen a single time. V is TRBV28 and J is TRBJ1-5; 9 positions agree with TRBD1. The CDR3 has 18 amino acids. Germline V gene data show CDR1 as MDHEN and CDR2 as SYDVKM. The trim removed 2 bases at V and 0 bases at J, leaving 8 bases unmatched. CDR3 sequence: CASSLGQGMGYSNQPQHF. DNA of the CDR3: TGTGCCAGCAGTTTAGGACAGGGGATGGGGTATAGCAATCAGCCCCAGCATTTT.

The chain joins TRBV5-4 to TRBJ2-7; 7 positions agree with TRBD1. J lost 0 bases, V lost 4 bases, and 7 bases had no gene match. This CDR3 has 15 residues. Germline CDR1 SGHNT, CDR2 YYREEE (reference sequence). CDR3 coding DNA: TGTGCCAGCAGCCCACGGGACAGCTTCTCCTACGAGCAGTACTTC. It specifies CASSPRDSFSYEQYF.

The J gene is TRBJ2-2, the V gene TRBV15; 8 bases map to TRBD1. This CDR3 spans 14 amino acids. With 3 bases clipped from V and 5 bases from J, the junction kept 2 bases outside the gene matches. Germline V gene lookup returns CDR1 LNHNV and CDR2 YYDKDF (reference sequence). CDR3 DNA: TGTGCCACCAGCAGGGACAGGGTGACCGGGGAGCTGTTTTTT. This encodes CATSRDRVTGELFF.

The genes are TRBV4-3 and TRBJ2-7; possible D gene TRBD1, 6 bases. The CDR3 has 13 residues. Germline CDR1 LGHNA, CDR2 YSLEER. Trimming left V 3 bases short and J 6 bases short, with 12 bases between. DNA for the CDR3: TGCGCCAGCAGCCATCTACAGGGTCGCGAGCAGTACTTC. Translating gives CASSHLQGREQYF.